The rows below give T cell receptor beta chains drawn from one sample of a study of regulatory T cells in long-lasting Graves disease. TCRdb reprocessed the multiplex PCR reads with MiXCR, giving one entry per CDR3 protein. The data show roughly 520,000 distinct CDR3 sequences, with around 11% seen just once and roughly 8.9% held by the top ten. These same records also appear under a second study, on T cells in Graves' hyperthyroidism and ophthalmopathy.

The source material was peripheral blood mononuclear cells (PBMCs), sampled at new diagnosis, from a patient treated with antithyroid drugs. Every receptor here comes from a woman aged 30 to 39 with Graves disease. Both conserved end residues are part of each CDR3. Each record gives: D gene, V gene, J gene, clone size, CDR3 protein, CDR3 DNA. D genes are given only for firm matches. Size tells how often a clone was seen (once, few, many) or the class of an expanded clone, and some rows leave it out.

>TRBD2|TRBV27|TRBJ2-7|few
CASGSLAGVSYEQYF
TGTGCCAGCGGTAGCCTAGCGGGAGTCTCCTACGAGCAGTACTTC
>NA|TRBV6-1|TRBJ2-3|many
CASSRRGGTDTQYF
TGTGCCAGCAGTCGGAGGGGGGGGACAGATACGCAGTATTTT
>TRBD2|TRBV18|TRBJ2-7|few
CASSVAGERSYEQYF
TGTGCCAGCTCGGTAGCGGGAGAAAGGTCCTACGAGCAGTACTTC
>NA|TRBV30|TRBJ1-4|many
CAWSGQAGEKLFF
TGTGCCTGGAGTGGACAGGCGGGTGAAAAACTGTTTTTT
>TRBD2|TRBV15|TRBJ2-3|many
CATSRDRASGEDTQYF
TGTGCCACCAGCAGAGATCGGGCTAGCGGGGAGGATACGCAGTATTTT
>NA|TRBV7-8|TRBJ2-7|many
CASSLLPEEPTSYEQYF
TGTGCCAGCAGCTTGCTCCCGGAGGAACCGACCTCCTACGAGCAGTACTTC
>NA|TRBV29-1|TRBJ2-7|NA
CSVELGMGFEQYF
TGCAGCGTTGAGTTGGGTATGGGCTTTGAGCAGTACTTC
>NA|TRBV6-5|TRBJ2-5|NA
CASSWGGQETQYF
TGTGCCAGCAGTTGGGGTGGGCAAGAGACCCAGTACTTC
>NA|TRBV30|TRBJ1-2|few
CAWTFGASDGYTF
TGTGCCTGGACATTTGGGGCGTCCGATGGCTACACCTTC
>NA|TRBV13|TRBJ2-6|few
CASTDLGTGANVLTF
TGTGCCAGCACTGATCTGGGGACTGGGGCCAACGTCCTGACTTTC
>TRBD1|TRBV6-2/TRBV6-3|TRBJ1-2|many
CASSYVTGTGFFGYTF
TGTGCCAGCAGTTACGTTACCGGGACAGGGTTTTTTGGCTACACCTTC
>TRBD1|TRBV11-2|TRBJ2-1|many
CASSFGTGPGNEQFF
TGTGCCAGCAGCTTTGGGACAGGGCCTGGCAATGAGCAGTTCTTC
>TRBD1|TRBV6-2/TRBV6-3|TRBJ2-7|few
CASRSQGEFSYEQYF
TGTGCCAGCAGATCACAGGGGGAATTCTCCTACGAGCAGTACTTC
>NA|TRBV20-1|TRBJ1-5|NA
CSASIGQPQHF
TGCAGTGCTAGTATAGGTCAGCCCCAGCATTTT
>NA|TRBV28|TRBJ2-3|many
CASSWQAGTDTQYF
TGTGCCAGCAGTTGGCAGGCAGGCACAGATACGCAGTATTTT
>NA|TRBV28|TRBJ2-6|many
CASSWDNSGANVLTF
TGTGCCAGCAGTTGGGACAACTCTGGGGCCAACGTCCTGACTTTC
>TRBD2|TRBV20-1|TRBJ2-7|NA
CSARRPGLAGYYEQYF
TGCAGTGCTAGGAGACCGGGACTAGCGGGATACTACGAGCAGTACTTC
>NA|TRBV6-9|TRBJ1-2|NA
CASSYDRPTSLTNYGYTF
TGTGCCAGCAGTTACGACCGCCCGACCTCACTCACTAACTATGGCTACACCTTC
>NA|TRBV10-3|TRBJ1-5|few
CAISELGVGNQPQHF
TGTGCCATCAGTGAGTTGGGAGTTGGCAATCAGCCCCAGCATTTT
>NA|TRBV20-1|TRBJ1-2|many
CSARDWGGTPNFYGYTF
TGCAGTGCTAGAGATTGGGGCGGGACACCGAACTTCTATGGCTACACCTTC
>NA|TRBV6-1|TRBJ2-2|many
CASREGLGHPGELFF
TGTGCCAGCAGAGAAGGGTTGGGCCATCCAGGGGAGCTGTTTTTT
>TRBD1|TRBV6-2/TRBV6-3|TRBJ1-2|many
CASSYSLGGYYGYTF
TGTGCCAGCAGTTACTCTCTAGGGGGCTACTATGGCTACACCTTC
>TRBD2|TRBV27|TRBJ2-2|many
CATSRDYASGTGELFF
TGTGCCACCTCCCGCGATTACGCTAGCGGAACCGGGGAGCTGTTTTTT
>TRBD2|TRBV7-8|TRBJ2-5|many
CASSLASGLAVQETQYF
TGTGCCAGCAGCTTGGCATCGGGGCTAGCGGTCCAAGAGACCCAGTACTTC
>NA|TRBV7-3|TRBJ1-2|many
CASSPRGDRYDYTF
TGTGCCAGCAGCCCCCGGGGGGACCGCTATGACTACACCTTC
>NA|TRBV5-1|TRBJ2-3|few
CASKTDSSTDTQYF
TGCGCCAGCAAAACGGACAGTAGCACAGATACGCAGTATTTT
>NA|TRBV7-2|TRBJ1-1|many
CASSPTRNTEAFF
TGTGCCAGCAGCCCGACAAGAAACACTGAAGCTTTCTTT
>NA|TRBV11-2|TRBJ2-3|many
CASSLVTGPTDTQYF
TGTGCCAGCAGCTTAGTAACCGGGCCCACAGATACGCAGTATTTT
>NA|TRBV15|TRBJ1-2|few
CATSRDLSYGYTF
TGTGCCACCAGCAGAGATCTGAGCTATGGCTACACCTTC
>NA|TRBV27|TRBJ1-2|many
CASSSNIIYGRDGYTF
TGTGCCAGCAGTTCCAACATAATCTACGGGAGGGATGGCTACACCTTC